Below, one T cell receptor beta chain is given with its context. The record originates from a study of patients and donors after allogeneic stem cell transplantation. Trimming stripped 3 bases from V and 3 bases from J, with 17 bases between. The germline V gene encodes CDR1 PRHDT and CDR2 FYEKMQ (reference sequence). The CDR3 has 16 residues. MiXCR, applied by TCRdb to the RT-PCR reads, yields one record per CDR3 protein. The sample carries over 10,000 distinct CDR3 sequences, 20% to 25% recorded once. Sequencing was carried out using blood, either unsorted or a sorted T cell fraction (not recorded which). The genes are TRBV13 and TRBJ1-1; D is unclear. The clonotype originates from a human donor who was either an allogeneic HSCT recipient or a stem cell or donor lymphocyte infusion donor (not recorded which). It is not recorded whose cells these are; they may come from a transplant donor. The CDR3 region is CASSFLHRKEDTEAFF. CDR3 DNA: TGTGCCAGCAGCTTCCTCCACAGAAAAGAAGACACTGAAGCTTTCTTT. The full variable domain, in which reference TRBV13 and TRBJ1-1 provide the parts outside the CDR3, is AAGVIQSPRHLIKEKRETATLKCYPIPRHDTVYWYQQGPGQDPQFLISFYEKMQSDKGSIPDRFSAQQFSDYHSELNMSSLELGDSALYFCASSFLHRKEDTEAFFGQGTRLTVV.